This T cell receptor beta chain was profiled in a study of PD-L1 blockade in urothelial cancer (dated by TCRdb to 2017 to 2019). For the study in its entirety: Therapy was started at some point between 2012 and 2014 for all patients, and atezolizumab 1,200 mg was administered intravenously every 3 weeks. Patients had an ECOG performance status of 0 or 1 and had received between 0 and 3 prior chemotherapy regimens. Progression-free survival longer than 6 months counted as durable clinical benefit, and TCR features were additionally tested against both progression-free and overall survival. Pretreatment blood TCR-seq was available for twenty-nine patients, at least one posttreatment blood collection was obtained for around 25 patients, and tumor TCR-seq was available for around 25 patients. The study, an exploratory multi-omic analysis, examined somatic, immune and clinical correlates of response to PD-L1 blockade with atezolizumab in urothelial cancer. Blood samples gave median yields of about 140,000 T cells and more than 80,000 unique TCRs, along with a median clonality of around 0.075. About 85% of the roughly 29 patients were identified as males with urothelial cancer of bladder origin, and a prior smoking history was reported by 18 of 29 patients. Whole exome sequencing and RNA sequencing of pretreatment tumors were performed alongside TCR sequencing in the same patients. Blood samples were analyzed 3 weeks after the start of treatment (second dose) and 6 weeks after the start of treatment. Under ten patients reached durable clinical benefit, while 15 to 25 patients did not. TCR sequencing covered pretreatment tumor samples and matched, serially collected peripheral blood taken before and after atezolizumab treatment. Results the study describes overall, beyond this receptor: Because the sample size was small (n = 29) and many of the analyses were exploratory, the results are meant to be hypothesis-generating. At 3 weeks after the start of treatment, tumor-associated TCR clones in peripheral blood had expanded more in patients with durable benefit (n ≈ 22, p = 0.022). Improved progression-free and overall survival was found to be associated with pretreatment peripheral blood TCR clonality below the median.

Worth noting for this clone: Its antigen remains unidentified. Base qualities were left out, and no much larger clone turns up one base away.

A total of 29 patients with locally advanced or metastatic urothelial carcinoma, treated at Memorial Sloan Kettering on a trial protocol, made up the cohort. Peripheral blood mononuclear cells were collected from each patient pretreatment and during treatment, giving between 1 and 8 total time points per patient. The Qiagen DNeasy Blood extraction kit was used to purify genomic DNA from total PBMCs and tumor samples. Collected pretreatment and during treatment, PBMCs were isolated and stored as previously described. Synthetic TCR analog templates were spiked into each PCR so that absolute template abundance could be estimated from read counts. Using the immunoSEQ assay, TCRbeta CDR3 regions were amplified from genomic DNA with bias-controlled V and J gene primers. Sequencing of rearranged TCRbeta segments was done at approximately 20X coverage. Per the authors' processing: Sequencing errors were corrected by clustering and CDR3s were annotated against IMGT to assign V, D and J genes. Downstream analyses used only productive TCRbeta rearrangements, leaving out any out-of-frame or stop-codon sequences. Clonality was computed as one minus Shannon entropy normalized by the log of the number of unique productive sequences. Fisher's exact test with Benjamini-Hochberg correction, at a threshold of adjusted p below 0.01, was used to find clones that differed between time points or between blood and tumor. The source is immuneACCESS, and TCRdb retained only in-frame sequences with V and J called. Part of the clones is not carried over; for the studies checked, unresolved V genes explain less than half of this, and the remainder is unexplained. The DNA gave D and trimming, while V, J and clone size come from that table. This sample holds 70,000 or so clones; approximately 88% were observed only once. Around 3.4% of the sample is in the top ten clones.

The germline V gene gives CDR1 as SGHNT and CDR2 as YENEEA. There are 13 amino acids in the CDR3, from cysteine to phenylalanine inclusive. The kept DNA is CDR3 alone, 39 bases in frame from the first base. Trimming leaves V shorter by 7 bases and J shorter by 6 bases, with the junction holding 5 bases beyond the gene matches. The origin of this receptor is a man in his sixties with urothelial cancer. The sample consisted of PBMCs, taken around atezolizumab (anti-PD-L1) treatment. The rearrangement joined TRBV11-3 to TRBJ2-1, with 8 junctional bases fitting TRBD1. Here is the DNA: TGTGCCAGCACGGACAGGGAGAGCAATGAGCAGTTCTTC. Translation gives CASTDRESNEQFF.